Listed below are T cell receptor beta chains from one sample, sequenced in a study of shared clonotypes between healthy human individuals. Method: immunoSEQ multiplex PCR; TCRdb's copy keeps in-frame clones and lacks some. The data show 100,000 to 120,000 clones, about 70% seen once. Sequencing input: memory CD8+ T cells sorted from blood. The receptors stem from a young woman in good health. CDR3s include the opening cysteine and the closing phenylalanine or tryptophan. The D gene is left open where the match is weak. Clone size appears in some rows only: once, few, many, or a class for an expanded clone.

>-|many|TRBV6-6|TRBJ2-3
TGTGCCACCCAATTACTAGATACGCAGTATTTT
CATQLLDTQYF
>-|-|TRBV10-3|TRBJ1-5
TGTGCCATCAGTGATGGGGGGGATCAGCCCCAGCATTTT
CAISDGGDQPQHF
>TRBD2|-|TRBV5-1|TRBJ2-5
TGCGCCAGCAGCTTGGGACTAGCGGGAGGTGAGACCCAGTACTTC
CASSLGLAGGETQYF
>-|-|TRBV19|TRBJ1-2
TGTGCCACCTTGGGGGGGCACTATGGCTACACCTTC
CATLGGHYGYTF
>-|-|TRBV4-1|TRBJ1-3
TGCGCCAGCAGCCAACCCCGAGAAGGGGTGGGAAACACCATATATTTT
CASSQPREGVGNTIYF
>-|many|TRBV10-2|TRBJ2-7
TGCGCCAGCAGTGAGTCCTGGGGACCCTACGAGCAGTACTTC
CASSESWGPYEQYF
>-|once|TRBV25-1|TRBJ1-1
TGTGCCAGCTGTTCGAGTTGGGCTTTCTTT
CASCSSWAFF
>TRBD2|many|TRBV10-2|TRBJ2-5
TGCGCCAGCAGCGCGACTAGCGTGAATTACGGTGAGACCCAGTACTTC
CASSATSVNYGETQYF
>TRBD2|few|TRBV2|TRBJ2-2
TGTGCCAGCAGGGTAGCGGGGACGAACACCGGGGAGCTGTTTTTT
CASRVAGTNTGELFF
>-|-|TRBV6-1|TRBJ2-7
TGTGCCAGCAGTGAATCAATCTGCCCTCGTTGCGAGCAGTACTTC
CASSESICPRCEQYF
>TRBD2|few|TRBV11-3|TRBJ2-1
TGTGCCAGCAGCCCTGAGGTAACGGGAGGGCCCTACAATGAGCAGTTCTTC
CASSPEVTGGPYNEQFF
>-|-|TRBV5-1|TRBJ1-2
TGCGCCAGCAGCTTACTACAGGGTGGCTACACCTTC
CASSLLQGGYTF
>TRBD2|-|TRBV4-1|TRBJ2-1
TGCGCCAGCAGCCAGTTGGGACTAGCGGGAGAGGTTGAGCAGTTCTTC
CASSQLGLAGEVEQFF
>-|-|TRBV5-1|TRBJ2-7
TGCGCCAGCAGCATCGGACCGGAATGGTACGAGCAGTACTTC
CASSIGPEWYEQYF
>TRBD2|-|TRBV4-2|TRBJ2-7
TGTGCCAGCAGCCAAGGACTAGCGTACTACGAGCAGTACTTC
CASSQGLAYYEQYF
>-|-|TRBV5-1|TRBJ2-7
TGCGCCAGCAGTTCAGACGGGGGGCGGACCTACGAGCAGTACTTC
CASSSDGGRTYEQYF
>-|few|TRBV7-2|TRBJ1-5
TGTGCCAGCAGCTTTAAACCCAACAATCAGCCCCAGCATTTT
CASSFKPNNQPQHF
>TRBD1|-|TRBV28|TRBJ1-1
TGTGCCAGCAGGTTGGACAGGGTTAGGGCGAACACTGAAGCTTTCTTT
CASRLDRVRANTEAFF
>-|-|TRBV29-1|TRBJ1-2
TGCAGCGTGGCCGGGACGGTCTATGGCTACACCTTC
CSVAGTVYGYTF
>TRBD2|-|TRBV27|TRBJ2-7
TGTGCCAGCAGTTTAGGTAGGGCGGGAGGTTGGTACGAGCAGTACTTC
CASSLGRAGGWYEQYF
>-|-|TRBV15|TRBJ1-1
TGTGCCACCAGAATACGGTCCGGCCTTCTGAACACTGAAGCTTTCTTT
CATRIRSGLLNTEAFF
>-|few|TRBV19|TRBJ2-6
TGTGCCAGTAGTATCGTTAGCTCTGGGGCCAACGTCCTGACTTTC
CASSIVSSGANVLTF
>-|many|TRBV5-1|TRBJ2-7
TGCGCCAGCAGCTTCGACGGAAACTACGAGCAGTACTTC
CASSFDGNYEQYF
>-|few|TRBV7-6|TRBJ2-5
TGTGCCAGCAGCTTTACCCGTCGGGAGACCCAGTACTTC
CASSFTRRETQYF
>-|-|TRBV4-1|TRBJ2-3
TGCGCCAGCAGCCAATCACCCGCCTGGGCCATCAGCACAGATACGCAGTATTTT
CASSQSPAWAISTDTQYF
>-|-|TRBV28|TRBJ2-1
TGTGCCAGCAGTGGAGGGGATACCCACTACAATGAGCAGTTCTTC
CASSGGDTHYNEQFF
>-|-|TRBV21-1|TRBJ2-7
TGTGCCAGCAGCGGGGACAGGGGGCCCTACGAGCAGTACTTC
CASSGDRGPYEQYF